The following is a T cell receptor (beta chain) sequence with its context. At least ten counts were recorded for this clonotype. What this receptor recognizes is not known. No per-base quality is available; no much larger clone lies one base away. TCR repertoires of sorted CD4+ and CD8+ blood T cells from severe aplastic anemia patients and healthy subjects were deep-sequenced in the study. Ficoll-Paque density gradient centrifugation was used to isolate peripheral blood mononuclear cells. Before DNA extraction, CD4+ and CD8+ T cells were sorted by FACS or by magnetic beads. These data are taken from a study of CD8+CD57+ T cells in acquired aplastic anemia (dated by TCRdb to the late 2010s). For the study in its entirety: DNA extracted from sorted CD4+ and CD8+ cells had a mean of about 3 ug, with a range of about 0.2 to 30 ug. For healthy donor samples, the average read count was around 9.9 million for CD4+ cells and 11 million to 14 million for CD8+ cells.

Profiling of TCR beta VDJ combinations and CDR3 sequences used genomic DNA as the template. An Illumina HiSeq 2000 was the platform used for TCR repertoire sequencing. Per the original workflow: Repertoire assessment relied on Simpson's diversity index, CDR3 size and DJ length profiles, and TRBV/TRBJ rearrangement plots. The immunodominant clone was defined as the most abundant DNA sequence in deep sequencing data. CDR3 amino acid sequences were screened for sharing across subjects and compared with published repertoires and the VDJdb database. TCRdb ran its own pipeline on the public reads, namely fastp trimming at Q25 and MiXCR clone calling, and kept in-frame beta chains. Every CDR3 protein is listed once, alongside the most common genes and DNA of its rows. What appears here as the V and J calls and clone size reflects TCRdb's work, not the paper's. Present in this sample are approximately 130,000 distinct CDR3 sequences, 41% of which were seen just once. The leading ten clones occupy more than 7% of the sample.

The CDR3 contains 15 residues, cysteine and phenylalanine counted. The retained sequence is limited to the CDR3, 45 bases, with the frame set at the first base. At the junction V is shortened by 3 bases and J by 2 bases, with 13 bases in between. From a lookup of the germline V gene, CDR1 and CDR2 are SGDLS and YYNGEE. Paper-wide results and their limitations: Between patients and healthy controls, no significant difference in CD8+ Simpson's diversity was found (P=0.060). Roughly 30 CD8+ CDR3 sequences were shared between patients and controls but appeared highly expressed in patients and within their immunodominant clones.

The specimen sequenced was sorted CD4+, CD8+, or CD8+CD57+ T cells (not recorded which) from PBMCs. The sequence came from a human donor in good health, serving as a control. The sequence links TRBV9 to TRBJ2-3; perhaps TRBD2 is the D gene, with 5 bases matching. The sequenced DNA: TGTGCCAGCAGCGGGACTCCCTTTTTCACAGATACGCAGTATTTT. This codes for CASSGTPFFTDTQYF.